The rows below give T cell receptor beta chains drawn from one sample of a study of OX40 agonist ivuxolimab in advanced cancers. The assay was immunoSEQ multiplex PCR, and TCRdb's table has in-frame clones only and misses some. The sample has 55,000 to 70,000 clones, roughly 84% seen once. Sample: CD4+ or CD8+ T cells sorted from blood, taken in a trial of the OX40 agonist ivuxolimab. These receptors all stem from an adult with an advanced solid tumor such as melanoma, head and neck, liver or kidney cancer. The CDR3 runs from the conserved cysteine through the conserved F or W. D genes are given only for firm matches. Size is stated for part of the rows, as once, few or many counts, or as a class when the clone is expanded.

v_call	d_call	j_call	clone_size	cdr3_nt	cdr3_aa
TRBV19	-	TRBJ2-7	few	TGTGCCAGTAGTCTCGGAGTCGGGACCTCCTACGAGCAGTACTTC	CASSLGVGTSYEQYF
TRBV11-2	-	TRBJ2-1	-	TGTGCCAGCAGCCATTGGGGATTAGGTTTGTCCTACAATGAGCAGTTCTTC	CASSHWGLGLSYNEQFF
TRBV7-3	-	TRBJ1-1	-	TGTGCCAGCAGCAAGCAGGAGAACACTGAAGCTTTCTTT	CASSKQENTEAFF
TRBV11-2	TRBD2	TRBJ2-1	-	TGTGCCAGCAGCTTATCCGGGGGGAACTACAATGAGCAGTTCTTC	CASSLSGGNYNEQFF
TRBV7-9	-	TRBJ1-1	-	TGTGCCAGCAGAGGGACGAGTGAAGCTTTCTTT	CASRGTSEAFF
TRBV7-9	TRBD1	TRBJ2-6	-	TGTGCCAGCAGCTTAGCGGGGACAGCTGGGGCCAACGTCCTGACTTTC	CASSLAGTAGANVLTF
TRBV18	-	TRBJ1-4	-	TGTGCCAGCTCACCGGGCGAGGCAACTAATGAAAAACTGTTTTTT	CASSPGEATNEKLFF
TRBV2	-	TRBJ1-5	-	TGTGCCAGCAGCCAATCTTGGCAGGTCTATAGCAATCAGCCCCAGCATTTT	CASSQSWQVYSNQPQHF
TRBV6-6	-	TRBJ1-4	-	TGTGCCAGCAGTTATCGGCCTAGAGTGGGAGAAAAACTGTTTTTT	CASSYRPRVGEKLFF
TRBV2	TRBD1	TRBJ1-4	medium-sized	TGTGCCAGCAGTGAGGACAGGGAGCAAGAAAAACTGTTTTTT	CASSEDREQEKLFF
TRBV9	TRBD2	TRBJ2-7	-	TGTGCCAGCAGCGTAGGGGTGACTAGCGGGGTTTACGAGCAGTACTTC	CASSVGVTSGVYEQYF
TRBV7-2	-	TRBJ1-5	-	TGTGCCAGCAGCTCAGGAGGGTACAATCAGCCCCAGCATTTT	CASSSGGYNQPQHF
TRBV5-4	-	TRBJ2-7	-	TGTGCCAGCAGTCGCGGGGGAGGGGGGGACGAGCAGTACTTC	CASSRGGGGDEQYF
TRBV29-1	TRBD1	TRBJ2-7	few	TGCAGCGCTTTCGGACAGGCTAGGGGGGAGCAGTACTTC	CSAFGQARGEQYF
TRBV6-5	TRBD2	TRBJ2-1	few	TGTGCCAGCAGTGTAGCGGGAGCGTACAATGAGCAGTTCTTC	CASSVAGAYNEQFF
TRBV5-6	-	TRBJ2-3	-	TGTGCCAGCAGCTTTATTTCCCTTGCAGATACGCAGTATTTT	CASSFISLADTQYF
TRBV29-1	-	TRBJ2-3	-	TGCAGCGTTGAAGTAACAGGGACAGATACGCAGTATTTT	CSVEVTGTDTQYF
TRBV27	-	TRBJ1-4	-	TGTGCCAGCAGCCTCCAGGCGGCTAATGAAAAACTGTTTTTT	CASSLQAANEKLFF
TRBV5-4	-	TRBJ2-1	-	TGTGCCAGCAGTTCTAGCGAGGTGCTCGGAATTGAGCAGTTCTTC	CASSSSEVLGIEQFF
TRBV7-3	TRBD1	TRBJ2-7	few	TGTGCCAGCAGCATAACCGGGACAGGGGTCCACGAGCAGTACTTC	CASSITGTGVHEQYF
TRBV2	-	TRBJ1-6	few	TGTGCCAGCAGTGAAGTCGCGAATTCACCCCTCCACTTT	CASSEVANSPLHF
TRBV6-1	-	TRBJ2-7	-	TGTGCCAGCAGCGTTCATTATACAGGCTCCTACGAGCAGTACTTC	CASSVHYTGSYEQYF
TRBV9	TRBD2	TRBJ2-2	-	TGTGCCAGCAGCACTTCCGGGACTAGAAGGGCGGTAACCACCGGGGAGCTGTTTTTT	CASSTSGTRRAVTTGELFF
TRBV9	TRBD2	TRBJ2-1	once	TGTGCCAGCAGCCACCGACCTAGCGGTCGGAATGAGCAGTTCTTC	CASSHRPSGRNEQFF
TRBV6-1	TRBD1	TRBJ1-5	-	TGTGCCAGCAGTCCCCAGGGGGCTGGCAATCAGCCCCAGCATTTT	CASSPQGAGNQPQHF
TRBV2	-	TRBJ2-7	-	TGTGCCAGCAGTGCCCCCAACAGGGGAGGCGAGCAGTACTTC	CASSAPNRGGEQYF
TRBV9	-	TRBJ2-2	-	TGTGCCAGCAGCGCCCCCCACGCGTCCGCCGGGGAGCTGTTTTTT	CASSAPHASAGELFF
TRBV2	-	TRBJ2-5	-	TGTGCCAGCAGTGAAACGGTCCCAACCCAAGAGACCCAGTACTTC	CASSETVPTQETQYF
TRBV9	-	TRBJ2-3	-	TGTGCCAGCAGCGTCGACGGTAGCACAGATACGCAGTATTTT	CASSVDGSTDTQYF
TRBV5-6	-	TRBJ1-4	-	TGTGCCAGCAGCTTCGCCCCGGGAAGTGGGGAAAAACTGTTTTTT	CASSFAPGSGEKLFF
TRBV30	TRBD2	TRBJ2-3	-	TGTGCCTGGAGTGAGACTAGCCGCACGCAGTATTTT	CAWSETSRTQYF
TRBV19	-	TRBJ1-6	-	TGTGCCAGTAGTAATAGAGGGAACTCCTATAATTCACCCCTCCACTTT	CASSNRGNSYNSPLHF
TRBV28	-	TRBJ1-2	-	TGTGCCAGCAGTTCCCCTGGACAGTTGGGGAATGGCTACACCTTC	CASSSPGQLGNGYTF
TRBV7-2	TRBD1	TRBJ2-1	-	TGTGCCAGCAGAATAGGGGACAGAACCTACAATGAGCAGTTCTTC	CASRIGDRTYNEQFF
TRBV27	TRBD1	TRBJ2-7	-	TGTGCCAGCAGTACCTCCGGGACAGGGGCCAACGAGCAGTACTTC	CASSTSGTGANEQYF
TRBV6-1	-	TRBJ2-3	-	TGTGCCAGCAGTGATCTTGTAGGGTCCACAGATACGCAGTATTTT	CASSDLVGSTDTQYF
TRBV9	-	TRBJ1-3	-	TGTGCCAGCAGCGTCGAGGCGGCCTCTGGAAACACCATATATTTT	CASSVEAASGNTIYF
TRBV6-6	-	TRBJ2-3	-	TGTGCCAGCAGTTACCGGCCTTCGCTTGGAGATACGCAGTATTTT	CASSYRPSLGDTQYF
TRBV19	-	TRBJ1-1	-	TGTGCCAGTAGTATGACAGAGAACACTGAAGCTTTCTTT	CASSMTENTEAFF
TRBV5-5	-	TRBJ2-3	-	TGTGCCAGCAGCTTCCGGGGTAGCTCCTCAGATACGCAGTATTTT	CASSFRGSSSDTQYF
TRBV6-1	-	TRBJ1-1	once	TGTGCCAGCAGTGGCCGGGGGGGGGAGCCTGAAGCTTTCTTT	CASSGRGGEPEAFF
TRBV9	-	TRBJ1-2	few	TGTGCCAGCAGGCCTCGTGACAGGCGAAACTATGGCTACACCTTC	CASRPRDRRNYGYTF
TRBV7-2	-	TRBJ1-2	-	TGTGCCAGCAGCTCCGGGGGTTTAAGCTATGGCTACACCTTC	CASSSGGLSYGYTF
TRBV4-2	-	TRBJ2-7	-	TGTGCCAGCAGCCAAGAAGAGGACAGACCCTACGAGCAGTACTTC	CASSQEEDRPYEQYF
TRBV6-5	-	TRBJ2-7	-	TGTGCCAGCAGAAGGCTTGGCTCCTACGAGCAGTACTTC	CASRRLGSYEQYF
TRBV28	TRBD1	TRBJ2-7	-	TGTGCCAGCAGTTTGGGGACAGGGGGCTTTAAATCCTACGAGCAGTACTTC	CASSLGTGGFKSYEQYF
TRBV11-2	TRBD1	TRBJ2-7	-	TGTGCCAGCAGCACGGGACAGTTATCCTACGAGCAGTACTTC	CASSTGQLSYEQYF
TRBV6-6	-	TRBJ1-5	-	TGTGCCAGCAGCCTTAACAGGGATTATCAGCCCCAGCATTTT	CASSLNRDYQPQHF
TRBV10-1	TRBD2	TRBJ2-1	-	TGCGCCAGCAGTGAAGGCAGCGGGAGATACTACAATGAGCAGTTCTTC	CASSEGSGRYYNEQFF
TRBV2	-	TRBJ2-1	-	TGTGCCAGCACTCTCGGACGGCCGAAGCAGTTCTTC	CASTLGRPKQFF
TRBV28	TRBD1	TRBJ1-5	few	TGTGCCAGCAGTTACCCGACAGGGGGCAATCAGCCCCAGCATTTT	CASSYPTGGNQPQHF
TRBV10-3	-	TRBJ2-7	-	TGTGCCATCAGTGAGTCTGGGAACAGCCCGGCCTACGAGCAGTACTTC	CAISESGNSPAYEQYF
TRBV4-1	-	TRBJ1-5	few	TGCGCCAGCAGTAGTGGGAGGGGCAACAATCAGCCCCAGCATTTT	CASSSGRGNNQPQHF
TRBV28	-	TRBJ1-3	-	TGTGCCAGCGGCTCAGGGGCGGGAAACACCATATATTTT	CASGSGAGNTIYF